The T cell receptor beta chain under discussion was sequenced for a study of blood T cell repertoires in COVID-19. About the study: Acute and convalescent COVID-19 specimens originated in the United States, Italy and Spain. From T cells, B-cell-depleted T cells, or PBMCs came the material, which was cDNA or gDNA.

From germline, CDR1 is WSHSY and CDR2 SAAADI. Losses at the gene ends were 8 bases for V and 1 base for J; bases not matched to a gene: 6. The CDR3 extends over 14 amino acids. Under the authors' procedure: Amplification with reference gene primers provided the estimates of nucleated cell counts. TCRdb's table, derived via immunoSEQ multiplex PCR, lists solely in-frame clones and lacks some. V, J and clone size are taken as reported in that table, and D and trimming were inferred from the DNA itself. The sample carries some 390,000 clones, over 75% recorded once. It was during active infection that Seattle patients were enrolled and then longitudinally followed.

Sequencing was done on a sample of peripheral blood. This chain joins TRBV10-2 and TRBJ1-1; 8 bases match TRBD1. The TCR comes from a middle-aged woman with COVID-19, enrolled during active disease. The CDR3 is CASAGQGPNTEAFF. The CDR3 nucleotides read TGCGCCAGCGCAGGACAGGGCCCGAACACTGAAGCTTTCTTT.